Presented here are 3 T cell receptor beta chains from one specimen sequenced in a study of human thymus T cells. Generated by immunoSEQ multiplex PCR, the TCRdb table keeps only in-frame clones and is missing some. The sample records tens of thousands of clones, 85% to 95% being singletons. Sequences were obtained from blood. The receptors come from a boy less than two years old with a congenital heart defect but otherwise immunologically healthy.

The V and J genes are TRBV7-9 and TRBJ2-1; the match to TRBD2 covers 12 bases. The germline V gene encodes CDR1 SEHNR and CDR2 FQNEAQ (reference sequence). This CDR3 is 16 amino acids long. V was pared by 2 bases and J by 8 bases, with 7 bases of the junction left unmatched. For the CDR3, the DNA is TGTGCCAGCAGCTTACCGCTAGCGGGGGGGCGCGATGAGCAGTTCTTC. This gives the protein CASSLPLAGGRDEQFF.

This clone has a single count. CDR3 sequence reads: CASSVDRGGYTF. DNA of the CDR3: TGTGCCAGCAGCGTGGACAGGGGTGGCTACACCTTC. V is TRBV9 and J is TRBJ1-2; 9 nucleotides align to TRBD1. The CDR3 is 12 residues long. CDR1 is SGDLS and CDR2 is YYNGEE in the germline V gene. J gave up 7 bases and V 2 bases, and 0 bases lay outside the gene matches.

The rearrangement links TRBV10-3 to TRBJ2-1; 8 positions match TRBD2. With 2 bases clipped from V and 2 bases from J, the junction kept 8 bases outside the gene matches. Germline CDR1 and CDR2: ENHRY and SYGVKD. This CDR3 is 17 amino acids long. The CDR3 loop is CAISESGTSGTYNEQFF. The DNA of the CDR3 is TGTGCCATCAGTGAGAGCGGAACTAGCGGTACCTACAATGAGCAGTTCTTC.